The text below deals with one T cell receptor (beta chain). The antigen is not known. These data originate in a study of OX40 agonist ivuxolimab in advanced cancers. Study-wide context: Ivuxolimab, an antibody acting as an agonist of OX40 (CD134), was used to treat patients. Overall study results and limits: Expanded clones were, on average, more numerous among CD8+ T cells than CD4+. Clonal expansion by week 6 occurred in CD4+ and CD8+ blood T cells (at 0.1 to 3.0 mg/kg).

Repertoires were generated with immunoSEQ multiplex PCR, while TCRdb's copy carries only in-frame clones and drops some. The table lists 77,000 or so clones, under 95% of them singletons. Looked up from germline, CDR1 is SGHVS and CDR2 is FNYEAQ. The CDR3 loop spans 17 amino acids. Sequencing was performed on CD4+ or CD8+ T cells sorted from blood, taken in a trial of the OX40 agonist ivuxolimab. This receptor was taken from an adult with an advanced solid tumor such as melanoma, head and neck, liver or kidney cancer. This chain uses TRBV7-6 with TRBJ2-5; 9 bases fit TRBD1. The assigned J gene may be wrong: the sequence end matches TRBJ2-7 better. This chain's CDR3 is CASSQRQGESHYYEQYF. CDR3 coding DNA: TGTGCCAGCAGCCAAAGACAGGGGGAATCCCATTACTACGAGCAGTACTTC.